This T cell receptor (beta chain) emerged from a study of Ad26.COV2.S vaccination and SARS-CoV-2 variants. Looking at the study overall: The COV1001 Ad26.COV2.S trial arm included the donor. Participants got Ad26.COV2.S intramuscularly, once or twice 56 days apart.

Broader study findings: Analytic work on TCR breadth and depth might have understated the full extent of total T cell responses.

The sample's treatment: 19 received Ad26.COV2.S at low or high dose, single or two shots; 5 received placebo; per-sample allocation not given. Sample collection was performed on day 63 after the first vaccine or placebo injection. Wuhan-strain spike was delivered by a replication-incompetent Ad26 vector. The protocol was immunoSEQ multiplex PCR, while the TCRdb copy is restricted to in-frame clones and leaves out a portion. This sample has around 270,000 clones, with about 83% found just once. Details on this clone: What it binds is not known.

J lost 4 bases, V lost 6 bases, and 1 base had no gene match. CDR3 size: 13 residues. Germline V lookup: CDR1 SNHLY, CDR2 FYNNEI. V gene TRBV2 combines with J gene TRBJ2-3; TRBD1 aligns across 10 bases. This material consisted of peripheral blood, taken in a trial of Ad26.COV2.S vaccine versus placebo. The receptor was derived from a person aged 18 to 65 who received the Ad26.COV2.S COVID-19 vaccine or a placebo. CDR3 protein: CASRGQGSDTQYF. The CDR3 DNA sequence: TGTGCCAGCAGGGGACAGGGGTCAGATACGCAGTATTTT.